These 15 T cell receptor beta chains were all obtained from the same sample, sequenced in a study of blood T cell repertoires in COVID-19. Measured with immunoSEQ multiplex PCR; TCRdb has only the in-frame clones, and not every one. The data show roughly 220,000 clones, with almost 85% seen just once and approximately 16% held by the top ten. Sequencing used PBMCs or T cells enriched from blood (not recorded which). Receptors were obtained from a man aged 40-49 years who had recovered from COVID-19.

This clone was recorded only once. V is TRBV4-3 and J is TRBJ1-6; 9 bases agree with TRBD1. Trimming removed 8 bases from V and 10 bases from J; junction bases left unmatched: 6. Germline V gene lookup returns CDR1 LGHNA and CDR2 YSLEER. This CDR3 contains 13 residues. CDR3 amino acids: CASGWTGVSPLHF. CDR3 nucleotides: TGCGCCAGCGGCTGGACAGGGGTCTCACCCCTCCACTTT.

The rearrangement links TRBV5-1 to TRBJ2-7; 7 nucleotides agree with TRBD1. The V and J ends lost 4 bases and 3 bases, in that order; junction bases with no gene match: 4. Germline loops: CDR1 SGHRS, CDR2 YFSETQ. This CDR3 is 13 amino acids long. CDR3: CASSTTGDYEQYF. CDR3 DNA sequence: TGCGCCAGCAGCACCACAGGGGACTACGAGCAGTACTTC. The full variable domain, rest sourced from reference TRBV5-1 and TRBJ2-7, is KAGVTQTPRYLIKTRGQQVTLSCSPISGHRSVSWYQQTPGQGLQFLFEYFSETQRNKGNFPGRFSGRQFSNSRSEMNVSTLELGDSALYLCASSTTGDYEQYFGPGTRLTVT.

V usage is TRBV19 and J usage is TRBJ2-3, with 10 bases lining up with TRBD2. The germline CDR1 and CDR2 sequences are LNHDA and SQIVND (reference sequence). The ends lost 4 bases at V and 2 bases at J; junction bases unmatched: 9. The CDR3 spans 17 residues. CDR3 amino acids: CASSKGSSGGHTDTQYF. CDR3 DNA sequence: TGTGCCAGTAGTAAAGGGTCTAGCGGGGGTCACACAGATACGCAGTATTTT.

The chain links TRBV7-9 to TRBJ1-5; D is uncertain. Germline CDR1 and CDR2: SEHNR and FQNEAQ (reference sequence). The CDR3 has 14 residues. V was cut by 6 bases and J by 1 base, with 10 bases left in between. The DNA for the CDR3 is TGTGCCAGCAGTGCGACGGGGAGCAATCAGCCCCAGCATTTT. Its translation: CASSATGSNQPQHF.

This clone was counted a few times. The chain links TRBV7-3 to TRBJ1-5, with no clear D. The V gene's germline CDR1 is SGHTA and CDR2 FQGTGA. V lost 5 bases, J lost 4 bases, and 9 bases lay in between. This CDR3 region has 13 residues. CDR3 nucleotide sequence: TGTGCCAGCAGCCCCGACGGGAATCAGCCCCAGCATTTT. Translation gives CASSPDGNQPQHF. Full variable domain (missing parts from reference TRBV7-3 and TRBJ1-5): GAGVSQTPSNKVTEKGKYVELRCDPISGHTALYWYRQSLGQGPEFLIYFQGTGAADDSGLPNDRFFAVRPEGSVSTLKIQRTERGDSAVYLCASSPDGNQPQHFGDGTRLSIL.

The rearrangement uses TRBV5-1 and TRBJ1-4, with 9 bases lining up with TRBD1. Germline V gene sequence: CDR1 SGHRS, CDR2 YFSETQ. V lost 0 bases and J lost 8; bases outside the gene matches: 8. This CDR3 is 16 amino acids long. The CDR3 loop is CASSLEGTGLQEKLFF. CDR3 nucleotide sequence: TGCGCCAGCAGCTTGGAGGGGACAGGGCTTCAGGAAAAACTGTTTTTT. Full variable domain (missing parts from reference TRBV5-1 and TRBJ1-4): KAGVTQTPRYLIKTRGQQVTLSCSPISGHRSVSWYQQTPGQGLQFLFEYFSETQRNKGNFPGRFSGRQFSNSRSEMNVSTLELGDSALYLCASSLEGTGLQEKLFFGSGTQLSVL.

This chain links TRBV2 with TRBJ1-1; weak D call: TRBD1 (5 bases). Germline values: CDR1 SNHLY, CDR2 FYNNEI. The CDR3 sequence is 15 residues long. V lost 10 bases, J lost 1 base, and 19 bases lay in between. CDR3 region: CANTGSRQRNTEAFF. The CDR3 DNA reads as TGTGCCAACACGGGTAGTAGACAGAGGAACACTGAAGCTTTCTTT.

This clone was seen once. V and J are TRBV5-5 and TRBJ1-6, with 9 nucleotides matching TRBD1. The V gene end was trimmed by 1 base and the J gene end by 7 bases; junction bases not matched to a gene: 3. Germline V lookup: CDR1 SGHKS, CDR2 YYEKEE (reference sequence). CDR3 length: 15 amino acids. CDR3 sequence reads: CASSLPGQGNSPLHF. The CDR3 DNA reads TGTGCCAGCAGCTTGCCAGGACAGGGGAATTCACCCCTCCACTTT.

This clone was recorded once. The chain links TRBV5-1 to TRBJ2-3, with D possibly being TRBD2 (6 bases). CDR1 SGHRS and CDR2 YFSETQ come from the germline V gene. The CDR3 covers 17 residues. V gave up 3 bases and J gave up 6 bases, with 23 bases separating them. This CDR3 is CASSSKNAGSHPDTQYF. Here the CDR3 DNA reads TGCGCCAGCAGCTCCAAAAACGCGGGGAGCCATCCGGATACGCAGTATTTT.

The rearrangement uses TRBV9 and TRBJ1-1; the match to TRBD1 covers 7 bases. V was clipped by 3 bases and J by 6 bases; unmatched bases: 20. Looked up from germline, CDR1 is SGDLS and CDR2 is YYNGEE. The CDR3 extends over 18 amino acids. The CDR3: CASSGQDRDPQRRAEAFF. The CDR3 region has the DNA TGTGCCAGCAGCGGTCAAGACAGGGACCCCCAGAGGAGGGCTGAAGCTTTCTTT.

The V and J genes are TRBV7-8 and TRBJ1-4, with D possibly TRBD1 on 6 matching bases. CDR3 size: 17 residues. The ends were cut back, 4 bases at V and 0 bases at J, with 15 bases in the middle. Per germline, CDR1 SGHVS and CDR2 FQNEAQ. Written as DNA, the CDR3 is TGTGCCAGCAGCTACTATCCGGGACACGCAACTAATGAAAAACTGTTTTTT. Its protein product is CASSYYPGHATNEKLFF.

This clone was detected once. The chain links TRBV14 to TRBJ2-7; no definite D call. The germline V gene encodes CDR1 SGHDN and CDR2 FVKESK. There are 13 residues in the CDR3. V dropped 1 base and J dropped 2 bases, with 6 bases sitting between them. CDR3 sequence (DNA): TGTGCCAGCAGCCAAGTACTGACCTACGAGCAGTACTTC. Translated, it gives CASSQVLTYEQYF.

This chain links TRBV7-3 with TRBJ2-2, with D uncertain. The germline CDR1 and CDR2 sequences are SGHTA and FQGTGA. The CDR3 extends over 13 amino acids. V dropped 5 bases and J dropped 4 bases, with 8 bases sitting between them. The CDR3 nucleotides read TGTGCCAGCAGCGTCACGGGCACCGGGGAGCTGTTTTTT. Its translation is CASSVTGTGELFF.

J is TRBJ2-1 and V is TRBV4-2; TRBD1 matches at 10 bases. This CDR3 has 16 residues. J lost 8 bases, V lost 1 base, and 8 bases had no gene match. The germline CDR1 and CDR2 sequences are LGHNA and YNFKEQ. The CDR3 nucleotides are TGTGCCAGCAGCCAAGGGAGGACAGGGGGAACAGATGAGCAGTTCTTC. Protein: CASSQGRTGGTDEQFF.

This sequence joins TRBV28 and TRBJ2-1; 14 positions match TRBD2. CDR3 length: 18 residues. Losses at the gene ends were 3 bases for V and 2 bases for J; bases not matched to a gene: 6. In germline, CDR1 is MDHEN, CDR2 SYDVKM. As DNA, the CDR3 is TGTGCCAGCAGTTTGACTAGCGGGAGGGCCCCAACCTACAATGAGCAGTTCTTC. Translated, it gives CASSLTSGRAPTYNEQFF.